This T cell receptor beta chain comes out of a study of lymphopenia after photon versus proton radiotherapy. Clones were read by immunoSEQ multiplex PCR, and TCRdb kept only the in-frame ones, dropping some. Of about 30,000 clones listed, approximately 87% are singletons. Germline CDR1 is ENHRY and CDR2 is SYGVKD. This CDR3 has 15 residues. V was cut by 0 bases and J by 3 bases, with 8 bases left in between. The TCR originated in a woman in her forties or fifties with pancreatic cancer. The chain joins TRBV10-3 to TRBJ2-2; D unresolved. The specimen comprised peripheral blood, sampled from a patient treated with photon-based radiotherapy. CDR3 bases: TGTGCCATCAGTGAGTCTGGAGAGGACACCGGGGAGCTGTTTTTT. It is translated as CAISESGEDTGELFF.